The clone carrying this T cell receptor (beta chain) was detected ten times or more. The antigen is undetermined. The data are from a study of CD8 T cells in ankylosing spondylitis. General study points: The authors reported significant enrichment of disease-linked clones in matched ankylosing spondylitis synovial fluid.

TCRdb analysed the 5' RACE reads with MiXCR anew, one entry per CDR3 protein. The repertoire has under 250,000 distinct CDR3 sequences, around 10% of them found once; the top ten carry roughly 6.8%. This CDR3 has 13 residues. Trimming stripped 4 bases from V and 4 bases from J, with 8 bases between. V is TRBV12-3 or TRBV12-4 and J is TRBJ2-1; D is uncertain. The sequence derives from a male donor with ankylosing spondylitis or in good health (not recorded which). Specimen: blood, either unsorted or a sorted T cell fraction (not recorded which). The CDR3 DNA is TGTGCCAGCAGTTCAAGGGTTTACAATGAGCAGTTCTTC. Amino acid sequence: CASSSRVYNEQFF.